This T cell receptor beta chain came from a study of blood T cell repertoires in COVID-19. Study at large: There were acute and convalescent COVID-19 samples, and they came from the United States, Italy and Spain. T cells, B-cell-depleted T cells, or PBMCs provided the cDNA or gDNA that served as material.

CDR1 and CDR2 (germline): SGDLS, YYNGEE. The CDR3 loop spans 18 amino acids. After removal of 0 bases from V and 3 bases from J, the junction contained 11 bases not matched to a gene. Original handling: Quantification of nucleated cells was approximated via reference gene primer amplification. Data came from immunoSEQ multiplex PCR; TCRdb stores just in-frame clones and leaves some out. That table is the source of V, J and clone size, and D and trimming were worked out from the DNA. Here the sample spans 120,000 to 150,000 clones, roughly 80% being singletons. This receptor was taken from a human donor in a cohort sampled during active COVID-19. The material sequenced was peripheral blood. V usage is TRBV9 and J usage is TRBJ2-3; 9 nucleotides match TRBD2. The CDR3 loop is CASSVGASGTESTDTQYF. In DNA form, the CDR3 reads TGTGCCAGCAGCGTAGGGGCTAGCGGGACTGAGAGTACAGATACGCAGTATTTT.